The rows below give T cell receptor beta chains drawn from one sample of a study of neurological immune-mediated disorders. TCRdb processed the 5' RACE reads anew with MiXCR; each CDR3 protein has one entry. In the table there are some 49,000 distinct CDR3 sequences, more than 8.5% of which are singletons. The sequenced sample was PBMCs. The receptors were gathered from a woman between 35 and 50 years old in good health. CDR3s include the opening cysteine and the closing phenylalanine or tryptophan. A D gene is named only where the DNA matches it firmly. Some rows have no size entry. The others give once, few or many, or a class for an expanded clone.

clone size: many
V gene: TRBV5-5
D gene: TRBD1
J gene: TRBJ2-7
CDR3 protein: CASTRSGTATYEQYF
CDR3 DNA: TGTGCCAGCACCCGCTCGGGGACAGCGACCTACGAGCAGTACTTC

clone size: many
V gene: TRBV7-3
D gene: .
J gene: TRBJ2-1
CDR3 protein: CASSQGFRSYNEQFF
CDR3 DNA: TGTGCCAGCAGCCAGGGGTTTCGCTCCTACAATGAGCAGTTCTTC

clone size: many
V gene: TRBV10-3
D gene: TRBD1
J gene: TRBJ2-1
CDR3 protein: CAISTRDRGGNEQFF
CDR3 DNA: TGTGCCATTTCAACCAGGGACAGGGGTGGAAATGAGCAGTTCTTC

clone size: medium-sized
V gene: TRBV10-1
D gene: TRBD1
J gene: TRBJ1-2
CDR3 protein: CASSPGGQGASGYTF
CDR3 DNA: TGCGCCAGCAGCCCGGGGGGCCAGGGGGCTTCTGGCTACACCTTC

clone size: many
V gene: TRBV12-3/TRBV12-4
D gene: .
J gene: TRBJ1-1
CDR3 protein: CASSRGRRLDTEAFF
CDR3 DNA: TGTGCCAGCAGTCGTGGACGGCGTCTAGACACTGAAGCTTTCTTT

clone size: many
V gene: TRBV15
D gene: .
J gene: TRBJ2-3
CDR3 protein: CAVRGMSTDTQYF
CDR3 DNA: TGTGCCGTACGGGGGATGAGCACAGATACGCAGTATTTT

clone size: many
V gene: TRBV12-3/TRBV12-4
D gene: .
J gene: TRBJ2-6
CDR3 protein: CASSSTASGANVLTF
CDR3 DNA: TGTGCCAGCAGTTCGACAGCCTCTGGGGCCAACGTCCTGACTTTC

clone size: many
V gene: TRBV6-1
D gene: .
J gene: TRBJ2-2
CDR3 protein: CASSEVGTGELFF
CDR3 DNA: TGTGCCAGCAGTGAAGTGGGAACCGGGGAGCTGTTTTTT

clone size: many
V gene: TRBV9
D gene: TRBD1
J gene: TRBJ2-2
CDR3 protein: CASSLEQGADTGELFF
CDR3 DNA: TGTGCCAGCAGTTTAGAACAGGGGGCAGACACCGGGGAGCTGTTTTTT

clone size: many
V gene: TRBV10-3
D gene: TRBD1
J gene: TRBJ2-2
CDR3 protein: CAIKRQGMNTGELFF
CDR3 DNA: TGTGCCATCAAGAGACAGGGAATGAACACCGGGGAGCTGTTTTTT

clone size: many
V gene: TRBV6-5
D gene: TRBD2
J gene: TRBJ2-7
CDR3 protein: CASSYSMASGTTYEQYF
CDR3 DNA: TGTGCCAGCAGTTACTCGATGGCTAGCGGGACTACCTACGAGCAGTACTTC

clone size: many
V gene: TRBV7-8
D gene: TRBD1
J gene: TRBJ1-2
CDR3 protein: CASSSGQNYGYTF
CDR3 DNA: TGTGCCAGCAGCTCGGGACAGAACTATGGCTACACCTTC

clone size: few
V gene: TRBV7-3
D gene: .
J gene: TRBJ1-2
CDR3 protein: CASSPGEGMGGYTF
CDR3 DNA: TGTGCCAGCAGCCCCGGGGAGGGGATGGGCGGCTACACCTTC

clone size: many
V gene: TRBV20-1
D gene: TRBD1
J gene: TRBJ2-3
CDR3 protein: CSASSNRGPADTQYF
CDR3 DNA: TGCAGTGCTAGCTCGAACAGGGGGCCTGCAGATACGCAGTATTTT

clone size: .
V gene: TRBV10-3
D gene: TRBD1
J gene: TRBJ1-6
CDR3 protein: CASRDRGAPLHF
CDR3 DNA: TGTGCCAGCCGGGACAGGGGCGCACCCCTCCACTTT

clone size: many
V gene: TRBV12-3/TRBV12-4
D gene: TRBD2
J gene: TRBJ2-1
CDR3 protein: CASSPRSAGGDEQFF
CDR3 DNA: TGTGCCAGCAGTCCCCGTAGCGCGGGAGGTGATGAGCAGTTCTTC